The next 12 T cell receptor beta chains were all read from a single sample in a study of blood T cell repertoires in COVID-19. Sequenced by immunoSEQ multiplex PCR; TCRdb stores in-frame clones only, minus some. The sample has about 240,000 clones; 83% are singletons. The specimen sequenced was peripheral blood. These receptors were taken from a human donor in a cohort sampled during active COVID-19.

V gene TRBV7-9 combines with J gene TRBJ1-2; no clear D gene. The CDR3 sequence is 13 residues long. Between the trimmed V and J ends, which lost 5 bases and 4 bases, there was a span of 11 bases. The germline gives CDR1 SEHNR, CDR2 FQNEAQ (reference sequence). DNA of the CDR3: TGTGCCAGCAGCCCTTACCCCGGCTATGGCTACACCTTC. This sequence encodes CASSPYPGYGYTF.

CDR3 DNA: TGTGCCAGCAGCCATGGCAGGGACTCTGGGGCCAACGTCCTGACTTTC. This encodes CASSHGRDSGANVLTF. The J gene is TRBJ2-6, the V gene TRBV5-4, with D possibly being TRBD1 (5 bases). Germline V gene sequence: CDR1 SGHNT, CDR2 YYREEE (reference sequence). Trimming pared 4 bases from V and 0 bases from J, leaving 11 bases between. This CDR3 is 16 amino acids long.

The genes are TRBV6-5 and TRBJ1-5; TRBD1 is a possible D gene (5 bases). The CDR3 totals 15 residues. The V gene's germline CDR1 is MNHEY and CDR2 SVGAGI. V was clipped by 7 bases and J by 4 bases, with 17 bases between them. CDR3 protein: CASTQGFQGNQPQHF. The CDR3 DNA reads TGTGCCAGCACTCAGGGTTTTCAAGGAAATCAGCCCCAGCATTTT.

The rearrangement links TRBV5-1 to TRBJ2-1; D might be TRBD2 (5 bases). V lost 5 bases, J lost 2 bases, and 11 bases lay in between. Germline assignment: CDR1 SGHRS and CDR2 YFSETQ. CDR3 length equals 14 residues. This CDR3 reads CASRGGRAYNEQFF. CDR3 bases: TGCGCCAGCAGGGGTGGGAGAGCCTACAATGAGCAGTTCTTC.

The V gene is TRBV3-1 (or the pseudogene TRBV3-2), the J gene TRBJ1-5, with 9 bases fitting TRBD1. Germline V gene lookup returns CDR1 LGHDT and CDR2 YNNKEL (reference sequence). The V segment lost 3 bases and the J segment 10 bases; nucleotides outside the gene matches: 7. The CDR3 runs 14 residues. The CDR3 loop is CASSQGTGRGPQHF. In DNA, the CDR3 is TGTGCCAGCAGCCAGGGGACAGGGAGGGGTCCCCAGCATTTT.

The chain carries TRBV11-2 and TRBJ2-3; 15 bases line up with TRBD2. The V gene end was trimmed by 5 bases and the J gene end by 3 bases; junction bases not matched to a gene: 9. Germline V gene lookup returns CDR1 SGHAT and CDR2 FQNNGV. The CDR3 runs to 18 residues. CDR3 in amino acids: CASSTGTSGGRKTDTQYF. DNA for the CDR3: TGTGCCAGCAGCACCGGGACTAGCGGGGGGAGAAAAACAGATACGCAGTATTTT. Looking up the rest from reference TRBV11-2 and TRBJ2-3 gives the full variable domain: EAGVAQSPRYKIIEKRQSVAFWCNPISGHATLYWYQQILGQGPKLLIQFQNNGVVDDSQLPKDRFSAERLKGVDSTLKIQPAKLEDSAVYLCASSTGTSGGRKTDTQYFGPGTRLTVL.

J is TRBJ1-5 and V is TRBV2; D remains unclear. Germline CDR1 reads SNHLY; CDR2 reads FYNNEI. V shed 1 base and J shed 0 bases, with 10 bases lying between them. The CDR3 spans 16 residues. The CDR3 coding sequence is TGTGCCAGCAGTGAAGATATGGGCCATAGCAATCAGCCCCAGCATTTT. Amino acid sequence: CASSEDMGHSNQPQHF.

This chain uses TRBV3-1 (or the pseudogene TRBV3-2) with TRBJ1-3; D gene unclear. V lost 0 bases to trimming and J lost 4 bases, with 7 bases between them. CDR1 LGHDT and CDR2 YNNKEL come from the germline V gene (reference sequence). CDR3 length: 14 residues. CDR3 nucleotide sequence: TGTGCCAGCAGCCAAGAGGCCCTGGGAAACACCATATATTTT. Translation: CASSQEALGNTIYF.

The CDR3 nucleotides read TGTGCCAGCAGCTTGGCTGGACTAGTCTACGAGCAGTACTTC. The encoded protein is CASSLAGLVYEQYF. The chain links TRBV5-6 to TRBJ2-7, with 7 bases fitting TRBD2. Germline V gene lookup returns CDR1 SGHDT and CDR2 YYEEEE. The CDR3 loop spans 14 amino acids. With 0 bases clipped from V and 3 bases from J, the junction kept 3 bases outside the gene matches.

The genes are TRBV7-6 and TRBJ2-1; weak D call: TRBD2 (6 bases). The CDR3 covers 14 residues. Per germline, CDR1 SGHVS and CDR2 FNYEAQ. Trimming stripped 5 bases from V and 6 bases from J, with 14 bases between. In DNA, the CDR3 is TGTGCCAGCAGCGCGGGGTTTCGCCTCAATGAGCAGTTCTTC. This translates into CASSAGFRLNEQFF.

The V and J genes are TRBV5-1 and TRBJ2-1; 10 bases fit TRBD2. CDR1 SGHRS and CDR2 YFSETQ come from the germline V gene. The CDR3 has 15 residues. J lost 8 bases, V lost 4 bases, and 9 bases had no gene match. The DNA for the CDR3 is TGCGCCAGCAGCCCCTGGAGCGGGAGGGCCGATGAGCAGTTCTTC. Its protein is CASSPWSGRADEQFF.

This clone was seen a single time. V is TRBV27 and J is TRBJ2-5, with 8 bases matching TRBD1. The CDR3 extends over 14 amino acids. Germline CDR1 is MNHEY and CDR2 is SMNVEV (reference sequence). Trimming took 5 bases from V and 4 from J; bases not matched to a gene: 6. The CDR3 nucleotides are TGTGCCAGCAGTGCGCGGACAGGGAGAGAGACCCAGTACTTC. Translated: CASSARTGRETQYF.